Below, 29 T cell receptor beta chains from the same sample are listed, as sequenced in a study of CD8 T cells in Susac syndrome. Roughly 0.5 to 1 ug RNA was reverse transcribed with random hexamers. TCRdb reanalysed the immunoSEQ multiplex PCR reads using MiXCR and keeps one entry per CDR3 protein. The table records over 150,000 distinct CDR3 sequences, about 96% of them present only once. Input material: CD4+ T cells from PBMCs. These receptors were obtained from a human donor with Susac syndrome.

The V and J genes are TRBV18 and TRBJ2-5; D gene uncertain. CDR3 length: 13 amino acids. Deletions cut 1 base from V and 4 bases from J, with 7 bases between. The germline CDR1 and CDR2 sequences are KGHSH and LQKENI. The CDR3 DNA is TGTGCCAGCTCACCACGTCCTGGAGAGACCCAGTACTTC. Its protein is CASSPRPGETQYF. Based on the CDR3 plus reference TRBV18 and TRBJ2-5, the full variable domain is NAGVMQNPRHLVRRRGQEARLRCSPMKGHSHVYWYRQLPEEGLKFMVYLQKENIIDESGMPKERFSAEFPKEGPSILRIQQVVRGDSAAYFCASSPRPGETQYFGPGTRLLVL.

The V gene is TRBV2, the J gene TRBJ2-7; D gene unclear. CDR1 SNHLY and CDR2 FYNNEI come from the germline V gene. CDR3 length: 13 residues. V lost 8 bases to trimming and J lost 5 bases, with 16 bases between them. CDR3 in amino acids: CASSPRTRNEQYF. The DNA of the CDR3 is TGTGCCAGCTCCCCGCGGACCAGGAACGAGCAGTACTTC.

The chain is built from TRBV30 and TRBJ2-1; possible D gene TRBD2, 6 bases. The CDR3 sequence is 15 residues long. Germline CDR1 and CDR2: GTSNPN and SVGIG (reference sequence). With 0 bases removed from V and 7 bases from J, the gap between germline ends came to 16 bases. The CDR3 loop reads CAWSVRGRIGNEQFF. The CDR3 bases are TGTGCCTGGAGTGTACGAGGGAGGATTGGGAATGAGCAGTTCTTC.

The chain recombines TRBV28 with TRBJ2-1; 10 bases are shared with TRBD2. Per the germline V gene, CDR1 is MDHEN and CDR2 is SYDVKM. CDR3 length: 13 amino acids. Trimming removed 10 bases from V and 1 base from J; junction bases left unmatched: 1. The CDR3 region is CATGLASYNEQFF. In DNA form, the CDR3 reads TGTGCCACGGGACTAGCGTCCTACAATGAGCAGTTCTTC.

The chain recombines TRBV5-1 with TRBJ2-6; no clear D gene. CDR1 and CDR2 from the germline V gene are SGHRS and YFSETQ. This CDR3 contains 14 residues. V lost 5 bases to trimming and J lost 2 bases, with 8 bases between them. The CDR3 region has the DNA TGCGCCAGCAGTATAAGGGCTGGGGCCAACGTCCTGACTTTC. Translation: CASSIRAGANVLTF.

The count of this clonotype is one. The chain joins TRBV3-1 to TRBJ2-7; 7 positions match TRBD1. CDR3 length: 13 residues. Looked up from germline, CDR1 is LGHDT and CDR2 is YNNKEL (reference sequence). The trim removed 2 bases at V and 9 bases at J, leaving 7 bases unmatched. This CDR3 reads CASSQTPTGVQYV. In nucleotides, the CDR3 is TGTGCCAGCAGCCAAACACCTACAGGGGTGCAGTACGTC.

The J gene is TRBJ2-1, the V gene TRBV6-5; no clear D. Looked up from germline, CDR1 is MNHEY and CDR2 is SVGAGI. Trimming cost V 6 bases and J 9 bases, with 18 bases left between them. The CDR3 spans 14 residues. CDR3 nucleotide sequence: TGTGCCAGCAGGAGGACCATCGAAGGTGGTGAGCAGTTCTTC. This codes for CASRRTIEGGEQFF.

V and J are TRBV4-3 and TRBJ2-1; 9 positions match TRBD2. Trimming cost V 0 bases and J 10 bases; bases outside gene matches: 4. The CDR3 is made up of 14 amino acids. Germline CDR1 is LGHNA and CDR2 is YSLEER. In nucleotides, the CDR3 is TGCGCCAGCAGCCAAGAGAGCCTAGCGGGGGAGCAGTTCTTC. It translates to CASSQESLAGEQFF.

The J gene is TRBJ2-6, the V gene TRBV6-2 or TRBV6-3; a possible D gene is TRBD1 (5 bases). Germline assignment: CDR1 MNHEY and CDR2 SVGEGT. With 9 bases removed from V and 1 base from J, the gap between germline ends came to 10 bases. The CDR3 runs to 14 residues. CDR3 residues: CARGRGSGANVLTF. The CDR3 DNA reads as TGTGCCAGGGGGCGCGGATCTGGGGCCAACGTCCTGACTTTC.

The rearrangement joins TRBV5-1 to TRBJ2-5; no reliable D call. The CDR3 is 12 amino acids. The V end lost 2 bases, the J end lost 0 bases, and 2 bases lay between the germline ends. Germline CDR1 SGHRS, CDR2 YFSETQ. The CDR3 bases are TGCGCCAGCAGCTTACACCAAGAGACCCAGTACTTC. Translated, it gives CASSLHQETQYF. Drawing the rest from reference TRBV5-1 and TRBJ2-5, the complete variable domain is KAGVTQTPRYLIKTRGQQVTLSCSPISGHRSVSWYQQTPGQGLQFLFEYFSETQRNKGNFPGRFSGRQFSNSRSEMNVSTLELGDSALYLCASSLHQETQYFGPGTRLLVL.

This rearrangement joins TRBV30 to TRBJ1-1; 7 positions agree with TRBD1. Germline CDR1 reads GTSNPN; CDR2 reads SVGIG (reference sequence). The CDR3 extends over 16 amino acids. Trimming removed 4 bases from V and 3 bases from J; junction bases left unmatched: 14. CDR3 loop: CAWIPPRARGDTEAFF. The CDR3 coding sequence is TGTGCCTGGATCCCTCCCCGGGCCAGGGGGGACACTGAAGCTTTCTTT.

The V gene is TRBV9, the J gene TRBJ2-2; TRBD1 agrees at 7 bases. Per germline, CDR1 SGDLS and CDR2 YYNGEE. V lost 3 bases, J lost 7 bases, and 9 bases stayed unmatched. The CDR3 sequence is 15 residues long. CDR3 protein: CASSAHRGDNGELFF. CDR3 coding DNA: TGTGCCAGCAGCGCCCACAGGGGAGATAACGGGGAGCTGTTTTTT.

The chain couples TRBV29-1 to TRBJ2-1; D may be TRBD1 or TRBD2 (5 bases each). Per germline, CDR1 SQVTM and CDR2 ANQGSEA. Between the trimmed V and J ends, which lost 7 bases and 1 base, there was a span of 11 bases. CDR3 length equals 13 residues. DNA for the CDR3: TGCAGCGCCGGGACGGGATCCTACAATGAGCAGTTCTTC. The encoded protein is CSAGTGSYNEQFF.

This clonotype was recorded once. This chain connects TRBV11-2 to TRBJ2-3; 8 nucleotides match TRBD2. The germline CDR1 and CDR2 sequences are SGHAT and FQNNGV. The length of the CDR3 is 16 residues. V lost 0 bases, J lost 10 bases, and 12 bases stayed unmatched. The CDR3 loop is CASSLDLSGGQGPQYF. CDR3 sequence (DNA): TGTGCCAGCAGCTTAGATCTCAGCGGGGGTCAGGGTCCGCAGTATTTT. Together with reference TRBV11-2 and TRBJ2-3, the CDR3 gives the full variable domain: EAGVAQSPRYKIIEKRQSVAFWCNPISGHATLYWYQQILGQGPKLLIQFQNNGVVDDSQLPKDRFSAERLKGVDSTLKIQPAKLEDSAVYLCASSLDLSGGQGPQYFGPGTRLTVL.

This chain links TRBV9 with TRBJ2-7; D gene ambiguous. CDR1 and CDR2 (germline): SGDLS, YYNGEE. This CDR3 spans 15 amino acids. The V end was cut by 0 bases, the J end by 1 base, with 11 bases between. This CDR3 reads CASSVDVLGSYEQYF. The CDR3 DNA reads as TGTGCCAGCAGCGTAGACGTGCTTGGGTCCTACGAGCAGTACTTC.

The chain has TRBV29-1 and TRBJ1-1; 7 nucleotides match TRBD1. The germline V gene encodes CDR1 SQVTM and CDR2 ANQGSEA. The CDR3 loop spans 16 amino acids. With 2 bases clipped from V and 5 bases from J, the junction kept 14 bases outside the gene matches. The chain's CDR3 is CSVERAIGRGGTEAFF. The CDR3 DNA reads as TGCAGCGTTGAAAGGGCTATTGGCAGGGGGGGGACTGAAGCTTTCTTT.

V is TRBV15 and J is TRBJ2-7; 8 nucleotides match TRBD2. Germline values: CDR1 LNHNV, CDR2 YYDKDF (reference sequence). Unmatched junction bases numbered 2, after V lost 5 bases and J lost 2 bases. The CDR3 loop spans 13 amino acids. The CDR3 nucleotides read TGTGCCACCAGCGAGCGGGGGCCCTACGAGCAGTACTTC. Translated, it gives CATSERGPYEQYF.

The gene calls are TRBV3-1 and TRBJ1-6; TRBD1 is a possible D gene (5 bases). This CDR3 has 15 residues. The germline gives CDR1 LGHDT, CDR2 YNNKEL (reference sequence). The ends were cut back, 1 base at V and 5 bases at J, with 9 bases in the middle. The CDR3 DNA reads TGTGCCAGCAGCCAAGGACGAGGGGATAATTCACCCCTCCACTTT. It is translated as CASSQGRGDNSPLHF.

The chain joins TRBV12-3 or TRBV12-4 to TRBJ2-7; a possible D gene is TRBD1 (6 bases). V lost 6 bases to trimming and J lost 6 bases, with 18 bases between them. CDR3 size: 14 residues. The CDR3 nucleotides read TGTGCCAGCAGAAGGGACAAGCAAGTCTCCGAGCAGTACTTC. Protein product: CASRRDKQVSEQYF.

This sequence joins TRBV15 and TRBJ2-3; the match to TRBD2 covers 9 bases. The length of the CDR3 is 14 residues. CDR1 is LNHNV and CDR2 is YYDKDF in the germline V gene (reference sequence). V lost 7 bases and J lost 1; bases outside the gene matches: 3. This CDR3 reads CATMASGGTDTQYF. The CDR3 DNA follows: TGTGCCACCATGGCTAGCGGGGGCACAGATACGCAGTATTTT.

The rearrangement links TRBV5-4 to TRBJ1-4, with a possible D match to TRBD1 (5 bases). Trimming removed 4 bases from V and 8 bases from J, with 15 bases in between. The CDR3 is 14 residues long. The germline gives CDR1 SGHNT, CDR2 YYREEE (reference sequence). The CDR3 spells CASSAGSGKEKLFF. Written as DNA, the CDR3 is TGTGCCAGCAGCGCAGGGTCAGGGAAGGAAAAACTGTTTTTT.

CDR3: CASSQGLVIRLANYGYTF. The DNA for the CDR3 is TGCGCCAGCAGCCAAGGATTGGTGATAAGACTGGCGAACTATGGCTACACCTTC. The chain joins TRBV4-3 to TRBJ1-2; D unresolved. There are 18 residues in the CDR3. Germline lookup yields CDR1 LGHNA and CDR2 YSLEER. V dropped 1 base and J dropped 2 bases, with 20 bases sitting between them.

The chain couples TRBV4-1 to TRBJ1-5; possibly TRBD1 for D (5 bases). Trimming stripped 0 bases from V and 0 bases from J, with 12 bases between. The CDR3 has 17 amino acids. The V gene's germline CDR1 is MGHRA and CDR2 YSYEKL. CDR3 sequence (DNA): TGCGCCAGCAGCCAAGAGGGGCAGCCCTATAGCAATCAGCCCCAGCATTTT. Amino acid sequence: CASSQEGQPYSNQPQHF.

This sequence joins TRBV27 and TRBJ2-2; either TRBD1 or TRBD2 may supply D (5 bases each). V was cut by 2 bases and J by 3 bases, with 13 bases left in between. The CDR3 length is 16 residues. Germline V lookup: CDR1 MNHEY, CDR2 SMNVEV (reference sequence). The CDR3 region is CASSLEGNIHTGELFF. The CDR3 nucleotides read TGTGCCAGCAGTTTAGAGGGGAACATACACACCGGGGAGCTGTTTTTT.

The chain combines TRBV4-1 with TRBJ2-7; D call uncertain. Germline loops: CDR1 MGHRA, CDR2 YSYEKL. V was cut by 4 bases and J by 3 bases, with 10 bases left in between. CDR3 size: 13 residues. CDR3 in amino acids: CASSLPLGYEQYF. The DNA for the CDR3 is TGCGCCAGCAGCCTCCCTCTGGGCTACGAGCAGTACTTC.

The chain has TRBV5-6 and TRBJ1-2, with 7 bases aligning to TRBD1. The germline V gene has CDR1 SGHDT and CDR2 YYEEEE. This CDR3 has 14 residues. The trim removed 6 bases at V and 3 bases at J, leaving 8 bases unmatched. DNA of the CDR3: TGTGCCAGCAATCTAGGACAGGCCGACTATGGCTACACCTTC. Translation gives CASNLGQADYGYTF.

The chain couples TRBV19 to TRBJ2-3; 7 bases are a match to TRBD2. This CDR3 region has 14 residues. The J segment lost 3 bases and the V segment lost 5 bases, leaving 5 bases of the junction unmatched. Germline loops: CDR1 LNHDA, CDR2 SQIVND (reference sequence). The CDR3 nucleotides read TGTGCCAGTAGTCCACGACTAGCAACAGATACGCAGTATTTT. Translation: CASSPRLATDTQYF.

This clonotype is a singleton in its sample. The gene calls are TRBV5-6 and TRBJ1-3; perhaps TRBD1 as D (6 bases). This CDR3 comprises 15 residues. Germline-derived CDR1 and CDR2 are SGHDT and YYEEEE. V shed 2 bases and J shed 3 bases, with 12 bases lying between them. The chain's CDR3 is CASSFLTGFGNTIYF. DNA of the CDR3: TGTGCCAGCAGCTTCCTTACAGGGTTTGGAAACACCATATATTTT.

This clonotype has only one observation. The V and J genes are TRBV2 and TRBJ2-3, with a possible D match to TRBD2 (6 bases). The V gene lost 8 bases and the J gene lost 6 bases, with 12 bases spanning the gap. Germline V gene data show CDR1 as SNHLY and CDR2 as FYNNEI. This CDR3 spans 12 amino acids. The CDR3 DNA reads as TGTGCCAGCCGTCGGGAGCAGGATACGCAGTATTTT. Translation: CASRREQDTQYF.